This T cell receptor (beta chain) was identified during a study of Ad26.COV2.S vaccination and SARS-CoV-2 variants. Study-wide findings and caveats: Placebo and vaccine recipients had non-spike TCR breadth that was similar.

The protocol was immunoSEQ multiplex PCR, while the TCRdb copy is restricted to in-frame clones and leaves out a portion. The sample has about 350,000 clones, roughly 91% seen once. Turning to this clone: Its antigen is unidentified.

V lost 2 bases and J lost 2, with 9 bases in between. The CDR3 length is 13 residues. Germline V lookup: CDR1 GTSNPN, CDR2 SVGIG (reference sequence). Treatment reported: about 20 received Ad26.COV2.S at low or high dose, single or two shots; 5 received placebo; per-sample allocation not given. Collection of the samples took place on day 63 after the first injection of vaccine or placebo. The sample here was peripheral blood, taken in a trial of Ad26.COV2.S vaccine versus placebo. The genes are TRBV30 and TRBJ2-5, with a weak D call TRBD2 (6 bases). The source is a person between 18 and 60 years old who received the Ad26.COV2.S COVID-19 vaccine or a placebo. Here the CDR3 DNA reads TGTGCCTGGAGTCGGGACTCACAAGAGACCCAGTACTTC. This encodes CAWSRDSQETQYF.